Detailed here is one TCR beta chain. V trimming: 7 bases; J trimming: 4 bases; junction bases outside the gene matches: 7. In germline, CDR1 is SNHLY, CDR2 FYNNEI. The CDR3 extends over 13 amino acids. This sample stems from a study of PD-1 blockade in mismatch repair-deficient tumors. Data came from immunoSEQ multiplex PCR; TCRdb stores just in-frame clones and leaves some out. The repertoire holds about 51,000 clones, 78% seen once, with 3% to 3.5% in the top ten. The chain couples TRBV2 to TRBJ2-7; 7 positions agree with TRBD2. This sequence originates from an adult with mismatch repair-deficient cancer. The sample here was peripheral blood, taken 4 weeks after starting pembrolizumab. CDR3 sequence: CASMVGGRYEQYF. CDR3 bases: TGTGCCAGCATGGTGGGAGGGAGGTACGAGCAGTACTTC.